The sequence of this T cell receptor (beta chain) was determined in a study of blood T cell repertoires in COVID-19. Across the study: The United States, Italy and Spain supplied acute and convalescent COVID-19 samples.

Germline V gives CDR1 SGHTS, CDR2 YDEGEE. Trimming took 4 bases from V and 1 from J; bases not matched to a gene: 18. The CDR3 loop spans 20 amino acids. TCRdb's table, derived via immunoSEQ multiplex PCR, lists solely in-frame clones and lacks some. Seen here are about 100,000 clones, 86% observed once, and the top ten hold 13%. The clonotype originates from a woman aged 60-75 years in a cohort sampled during active or convalescent COVID-19. The J gene is TRBJ2-3, the V gene TRBV5-8, with 10 bases that match TRBD2. Sequencing was carried out using peripheral blood. The DNA for the CDR3 is TGTGCCAGCAGCGTCCCTAGCGGGAGTTCCTCCAAAAGGGGCACAGATACGCAGTATTTT. Translating it yields CASSVPSGSSSKRGTDTQYF.